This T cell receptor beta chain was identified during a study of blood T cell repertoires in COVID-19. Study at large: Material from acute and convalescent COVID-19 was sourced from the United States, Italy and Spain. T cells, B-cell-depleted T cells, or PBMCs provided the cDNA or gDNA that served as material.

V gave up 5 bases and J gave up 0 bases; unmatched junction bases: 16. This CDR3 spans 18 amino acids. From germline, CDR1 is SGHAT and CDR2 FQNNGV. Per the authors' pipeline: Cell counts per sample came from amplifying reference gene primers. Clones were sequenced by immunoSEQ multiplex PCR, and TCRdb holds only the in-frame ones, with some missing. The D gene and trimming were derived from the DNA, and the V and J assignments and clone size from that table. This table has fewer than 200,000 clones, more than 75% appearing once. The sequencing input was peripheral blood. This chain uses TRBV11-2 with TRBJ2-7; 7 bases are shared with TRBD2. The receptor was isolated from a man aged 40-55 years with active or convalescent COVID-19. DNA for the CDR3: TGTGCCAGCAGCCCTCGGACTAGTTATATGGTTAGCTCCTACGAGCAGTACTTC. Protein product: CASSPRTSYMVSSYEQYF.